This paragraph reports one TCR beta chain. This sample was taken from a study of T cells in Graves' hyperthyroidism and ophthalmopathy. Study in general: Before treatment of any kind, peripheral blood was taken at initial diagnosis.

Amplification targeted TCR beta CDR3 regions from RNA transcripts. The primer set for the first-round RT-PCR of the TCR CDR3 was HTBI. TCRdb reprocessed the multiplex PCR reads with MiXCR, giving one entry per CDR3 protein. The table has around 400,000 distinct CDR3 sequences, around a sixth seen once. Exclusion of patients followed from uncontrolled infection, other autoimmune disease, pregnancy or lactation. V lost 5 bases to trimming and J lost 4 bases; unmatched junction nucleotides: 11. The CDR3 covers 15 residues. CDR1 and CDR2 (germline): LGHDT, YNNKEL (reference sequence). The chain has TRBV3-1 and TRBJ2-7, with TRBD2 identical over 7 bases. Material for sequencing was blood. The clonotype comes from a woman between 18 and 29 years old with Graves' hyperthyroidism that later progressed to Graves' ophthalmopathy. The DNA for the CDR3 is TGTGCCAGCAGCTCGATCCCTAGCGGAGAATACGAGCAGTACTTC. The encoded protein is CASSSIPSGEYEQYF.